This T cell receptor beta chain came from a study of technical replicates of blood from several donors. The CDR3 is 15 amino acids. V was trimmed by 2 bases and J by 6 bases, leaving 17 bases between them. Per germline, CDR1 GTSNPN and CDR2 SVGIG (reference sequence). The repertoire was sequenced with immunoSEQ multiplex PCR; TCRdb's copy has only in-frame clones and lacks some. The table records tens of thousands of clones, 90% of them present only once. This sequence joins TRBV30 and TRBJ1-5; D perhaps matches TRBD1 (5 bases). The sequencing input was PBMCs. This receptor was obtained from a human donor in good health. Some clones in this sample may be carry-over from other donors' samples. In DNA form, the CDR3 reads TGTGCCTGGAGTCCCCCCCCGCAGGGTAGTCAGCCCCAGCATTTT. It encodes CAWSPPPQGSQPQHF.